This is a list of T cell receptor beta chains from one sample in a study of blood T cell repertoires in COVID-19. Method: immunoSEQ multiplex PCR; TCRdb's copy keeps in-frame clones and lacks some. The sample lists about 11,000 clones; approximately 88% were seen once. Material: peripheral blood. The receptors derive from a human donor in a cohort sampled during active COVID-19. Each CDR3 is given with its conserved first and last residue. D genes are given only for firm matches. Expanded clones get a size class; other rows say once, few or many, or leave the size out.

cdr3_aa: CASSLTVNYGYTF
cdr3_nt: TGTGCCAGCAGTTTGACAGTTAACTATGGCTACACCTTC
d_call: NA
cdr3_length: 13
clone_size: NA
v_call: TRBV27
j_call: TRBJ1-2

cdr3_aa: CASSPGQGGQPQHF
cdr3_nt: TGTGCCAGCAGCCCAGGACAGGGTGGTCAGCCCCAGCATTTT
d_call: TRBD1
cdr3_length: 14
clone_size: NA
v_call: TRBV5-4
j_call: TRBJ1-5

cdr3_aa: CASTILGGSGDTQYF
cdr3_nt: TGCGCCAGCACTATCCTCGGGGGAAGCGGAGATACGCAGTATTTT
d_call: NA
cdr3_length: 15
clone_size: NA
v_call: TRBV5-1
j_call: TRBJ2-3

cdr3_aa: CASRDRARLFNYGYTF
cdr3_nt: TGTGCCAGCAGGGACAGGGCAAGACTGTTTAACTATGGCTACACCTTC
d_call: TRBD1
cdr3_length: 16
clone_size: NA
v_call: TRBV5-5
j_call: TRBJ1-2

cdr3_aa: CASSQVFGGLAEYNEQFF
cdr3_nt: TGTGCCAGCAGCCAAGTATTCGGGGGACTAGCGGAGTACAATGAGCAGTTCTTC
d_call: TRBD2
cdr3_length: 18
clone_size: NA
v_call: TRBV3-1/TRBV3-2
j_call: TRBJ2-1

cdr3_aa: CASSSNRDRVNYGYTF
cdr3_nt: TGTGCCAGCAGCTCCAACCGGGACAGGGTTAACTATGGCTACACCTTC
d_call: TRBD1
cdr3_length: 16
clone_size: once
v_call: TRBV7-9
j_call: TRBJ1-2

cdr3_aa: CASSPSGGSSYEQYF
cdr3_nt: TGTGCCAGCAGCCCCTCGGGCGGGAGCTCCTACGAGCAGTACTTC
d_call: TRBD2
cdr3_length: 15
clone_size: NA
v_call: TRBV4-2
j_call: TRBJ2-7

cdr3_aa: CASSVGSGNTEAFF
cdr3_nt: TGTGCCAGCAGCGTAGGTTCAGGGAACACTGAAGCTTTCTTT
d_call: NA
cdr3_length: 14
clone_size: NA
v_call: TRBV9
j_call: TRBJ1-1

cdr3_aa: CASSSARGGYGYTF
cdr3_nt: TGTGCCAGCAGCTCAGCCAGGGGCGGCTATGGCTACACCTTC
d_call: NA
cdr3_length: 14
clone_size: NA
v_call: TRBV7-2
j_call: TRBJ1-2

cdr3_aa: CASSQVLSGGAAYNEQFF
cdr3_nt: TGTGCCAGCAGCCAAGTTCTCAGCGGGGGGGCCGCCTACAATGAGCAGTTCTTC
d_call: TRBD2
cdr3_length: 18
clone_size: NA
v_call: TRBV3-1/TRBV3-2
j_call: TRBJ2-1

cdr3_aa: CASSWDRPNSPLHF
cdr3_nt: TGCGCCAGCAGCTGGGACAGACCGAATTCACCCCTCCACTTT
d_call: TRBD1
cdr3_length: 14
clone_size: NA
v_call: TRBV5-1
j_call: TRBJ1-6

cdr3_aa: CASSKPTGTNSPLHF
cdr3_nt: TGTGCCAGCAGTAAACCGACAGGAACTAATTCACCCCTCCACTTT
d_call: NA
cdr3_length: 15
clone_size: NA
v_call: TRBV28
j_call: TRBJ1-6

cdr3_aa: CASSLKLDTEAFF
cdr3_nt: TGCGCCAGCAGCTTGAAGTTGGACACGGAGGCTTTCTTT
d_call: NA
cdr3_length: 13
clone_size: medium-sized
v_call: TRBV5-1
j_call: TRBJ1-1

cdr3_aa: CASSGGQRYEQYF
cdr3_nt: TGTGCCAGCAGCGGGGGACAGCGCTACGAGCAGTACTTC
d_call: NA
cdr3_length: 13
clone_size: NA
v_call: TRBV6-5
j_call: TRBJ2-7

cdr3_aa: CASSLPGGRTDTQYF
cdr3_nt: TGTGCCAGCAGCTTACCAGGGGGGCGGACAGATACGCAGTATTTT
d_call: NA
cdr3_length: 15
clone_size: NA
v_call: TRBV11-2
j_call: TRBJ2-3

cdr3_aa: CAAGDRDRSPLHF
cdr3_nt: TGTGCCGCGGGGGACAGGGACCGATCACCCCTCCACTTT
d_call: TRBD1
cdr3_length: 13
clone_size: NA
v_call: TRBV10-3
j_call: TRBJ1-6

cdr3_aa: CASSFGTSNRGATNEKLFF
cdr3_nt: TGTGCCAGCAGCTTCGGAACATCAAACAGGGGGGCAACTAATGAAAAACTGTTTTTT
d_call: TRBD1
cdr3_length: 19
clone_size: NA
v_call: TRBV11-2
j_call: TRBJ1-4

cdr3_aa: CASSYGRYYGYTF
cdr3_nt: TGTGCCAGCAGTTACGGGAGATACTATGGCTACACCTTC
d_call: NA
cdr3_length: 13
clone_size: NA
v_call: TRBV6-5
j_call: TRBJ1-2

cdr3_aa: CASSEDNNQPQHF
cdr3_nt: TGCGCCAGCAGCGAGGACAACAATCAGCCCCAGCATTTT
d_call: NA
cdr3_length: 13
clone_size: NA
v_call: TRBV10-1
j_call: TRBJ1-5

cdr3_aa: CASSQGGGYNEQFF
cdr3_nt: TGCGCCAGCAGCCAAGGGGGGGGGTACAATGAGCAGTTCTTC
d_call: TRBD2
cdr3_length: 14
clone_size: NA
v_call: TRBV4-1
j_call: TRBJ2-1

cdr3_aa: CASSEAEGQGRETQYF
cdr3_nt: TGTGCCAGCAGTGAAGCGGAAGGCCAGGGTCGTGAGACCCAGTACTTC
d_call: NA
cdr3_length: 16
clone_size: NA
v_call: TRBV2
j_call: TRBJ2-5

cdr3_aa: CASSQGLGLAGDTQYF
cdr3_nt: TGTGCCAGCAGCCAAGGGTTGGGCTTAGCGGGGGATACGCAGTATTTT
d_call: TRBD2
cdr3_length: 16
clone_size: NA
v_call: TRBV7-6
j_call: TRBJ2-3

cdr3_aa: CSAKTGVGYTF
cdr3_nt: TGCAGTGCGAAAACAGGGGTTGGCTACACCTTC
d_call: TRBD1
cdr3_length: 11
clone_size: NA
v_call: TRBV20-1
j_call: TRBJ1-2

cdr3_aa: CATSEGLAITTDTQYF
cdr3_nt: TGTGCCACCAGTGAAGGACTAGCGATTACCACAGATACGCAGTATTTT
d_call: TRBD2
cdr3_length: 16
clone_size: NA
v_call: TRBV24-1
j_call: TRBJ2-3

cdr3_aa: CASSSRVGGEAFF
cdr3_nt: TGTGCCAGCAGTTCCCGGGTGGGCGGGGAAGCTTTCTTT
d_call: NA
cdr3_length: 13
clone_size: NA
v_call: TRBV6-5
j_call: TRBJ1-1

cdr3_aa: CASSRGQRNTIYF
cdr3_nt: TGCGCCAGCAGCAGGGGACAGAGAAACACCATATATTTT
d_call: TRBD1
cdr3_length: 13
clone_size: NA
v_call: TRBV5-1
j_call: TRBJ1-3

cdr3_aa: CASSPAGQAQVGEEPQHF
cdr3_nt: TGTGCCAGCAGTCCGGCCGGACAGGCTCAAGTTGGGGAGGAGCCCCAGCATTTT
d_call: TRBD1
cdr3_length: 18
clone_size: NA
v_call: TRBV28
j_call: TRBJ1-5

cdr3_aa: CASSHLNNEQFF
cdr3_nt: TGTGCCAGCAGCCACCTAAACAATGAGCAGTTCTTC
d_call: NA
cdr3_length: 12
clone_size: NA
v_call: TRBV11-2
j_call: TRBJ2-1

cdr3_aa: CASTLGGLAGSGEQYF
cdr3_nt: TGTGCCAGCACCTTGGGAGGACTAGCGGGGTCGGGGGAGCAGTACTTC
d_call: TRBD2
cdr3_length: 16
clone_size: NA
v_call: TRBV3-1/TRBV3-2
j_call: TRBJ2-7

cdr3_aa: CATSRDPGQKEFF
cdr3_nt: TGTGCCACCAGCAGAGATCCCGGACAGAAAGAGTTCTTC
d_call: NA
cdr3_length: 13
clone_size: NA
v_call: TRBV15
j_call: TRBJ2-1

cdr3_aa: CASSLERGGYNEQFF
cdr3_nt: TGTGCCAGCAGTTTAGAACGGGGGGGGTACAATGAGCAGTTCTTC
d_call: TRBD2
cdr3_length: 15
clone_size: NA
v_call: TRBV28
j_call: TRBJ2-1

cdr3_aa: CASTGGQGISYEQYF
cdr3_nt: TGTGCCAGCACCGGAGGACAGGGGATTTCCTACGAGCAGTACTTC
d_call: TRBD1
cdr3_length: 15
clone_size: NA
v_call: TRBV28
j_call: TRBJ2-7

cdr3_aa: CASSPTDGAFRGAFF
cdr3_nt: TGTGCCAGCAGCCCCACCGACGGAGCTTTTCGCGGAGCTTTCTTT
d_call: NA
cdr3_length: 15
clone_size: NA
v_call: TRBV9
j_call: TRBJ1-1

cdr3_aa: CSVIRGYEQYF
cdr3_nt: TGCAGCGTCATCAGGGGCTACGAGCAGTACTTC
d_call: NA
cdr3_length: 11
clone_size: NA
v_call: TRBV29-1
j_call: TRBJ2-7

cdr3_aa: CASRSTAYEQYF
cdr3_nt: TGTGCCAGCAGGTCGACTGCTTACGAGCAGTACTTC
d_call: NA
cdr3_length: 12
clone_size: NA
v_call: TRBV27
j_call: TRBJ2-7

cdr3_aa: CATATGGGNQPQHF
cdr3_nt: TGTGCCACCGCAACCGGGGGTGGCAATCAGCCCCAGCATTTT
d_call: NA
cdr3_length: 14
clone_size: NA
v_call: TRBV19
j_call: TRBJ1-5

cdr3_aa: CASGRDEQYF
cdr3_nt: TGTGCCAGCGGCAGGGACGAGCAGTACTTC
d_call: NA
cdr3_length: 10
clone_size: NA
v_call: TRBV2
j_call: TRBJ2-7

cdr3_aa: CASSQGGSNYGYTF
cdr3_nt: TGTGCCAGCAGCCAGGGGGGTTCTAACTATGGCTACACCTTC
d_call: NA
cdr3_length: 14
clone_size: NA
v_call: TRBV3-1/TRBV3-2
j_call: TRBJ1-2

cdr3_aa: CASSARVVDMEAFF
cdr3_nt: TGTGCCAGCAGCGCCAGGGTTGTGGACATGGAAGCTTTCTTT
d_call: NA
cdr3_length: 14
clone_size: NA
v_call: TRBV5-8
j_call: TRBJ1-1

cdr3_aa: CASSPNGGASGANVLTF
cdr3_nt: TGTGCCAGCTCACCAAACGGGGGGGCCTCTGGGGCCAACGTCCTGACTTTC
d_call: TRBD2
cdr3_length: 17
clone_size: NA
v_call: TRBV18
j_call: TRBJ2-6

cdr3_aa: CASSPVGYRSSGANVLTF
cdr3_nt: TGTGCCAGCAGCCCCGTTGGATACAGAAGCTCTGGGGCCAACGTCCTGACTTTC
d_call: NA
cdr3_length: 18
clone_size: NA
v_call: TRBV14
j_call: TRBJ2-6

cdr3_aa: CASSLGQVATDTQYF
cdr3_nt: TGTGCCAGCAGTCTGGGACAGGTTGCGACAGATACGCAGTATTTT
d_call: TRBD1
cdr3_length: 15
clone_size: NA
v_call: TRBV6-5
j_call: TRBJ2-3

cdr3_aa: CASSRDRGYNEQFF
cdr3_nt: TGTGCCAGCAGCCGGGACAGGGGATACAATGAGCAGTTCTTC
d_call: TRBD1
cdr3_length: 14
clone_size: NA
v_call: TRBV6-5
j_call: TRBJ2-1

cdr3_aa: CASSLWTSGGYNEQFF
cdr3_nt: TGTGCCAGCAGTTTATGGACTAGCGGGGGATACAATGAGCAGTTCTTC
d_call: TRBD2
cdr3_length: 16
clone_size: once
v_call: TRBV28
j_call: TRBJ2-1

cdr3_aa: CATSKGSGVQGGEQFF
cdr3_nt: TGTGCCACCTCGAAGGGTAGCGGCGTTCAAGGTGGTGAGCAGTTCTTC
d_call: NA
cdr3_length: 16
clone_size: NA
v_call: TRBV18
j_call: TRBJ2-1

cdr3_aa: CASSRIAGNSPLHF
cdr3_nt: TGTGCCAGCAGCCGTATTGCAGGAAATTCACCCCTCCACTTT
d_call: NA
cdr3_length: 14
clone_size: once
v_call: TRBV9
j_call: TRBJ1-6

cdr3_aa: CAISESGTTNTGELFF
cdr3_nt: TGTGCCATCAGTGAGTCTGGGACAACGAACACCGGGGAGCTGTTTTTT
d_call: NA
cdr3_length: 16
clone_size: few
v_call: TRBV10-3
j_call: TRBJ2-2

cdr3_aa: CASRYRVENTEAFF
cdr3_nt: TGCGCCAGCAGATACAGGGTTGAGAACACTGAAGCTTTCTTT
d_call: NA
cdr3_length: 14
clone_size: once
v_call: TRBV5-1
j_call: TRBJ1-1

cdr3_aa: CASTQSETGAYEQYF
cdr3_nt: TGCGCCAGCACCCAGTCCGAGACAGGGGCTTACGAGCAGTACTTC
d_call: TRBD1
cdr3_length: 15
clone_size: NA
v_call: TRBV5-1
j_call: TRBJ2-7

cdr3_aa: CASSQMVAGIHEKLFF
cdr3_nt: TGTGCCAGCAGCCAAATGGTGGCCGGGATCCATGAAAAACTGTTTTTT
d_call: NA
cdr3_length: 16
clone_size: few
v_call: TRBV7-9
j_call: TRBJ1-4

cdr3_aa: CASSPGVNTEAFF
cdr3_nt: TGTGCCAGCTCCCCTGGAGTGAACACTGAAGCTTTCTTT
d_call: NA
cdr3_length: 13
clone_size: NA
v_call: TRBV18
j_call: TRBJ1-1

cdr3_aa: CASSQGKGEREQFF
cdr3_nt: TGCGCCAGCAGCCAAGGGAAGGGGGAACGTGAGCAGTTCTTC
d_call: NA
cdr3_length: 14
clone_size: NA
v_call: TRBV4-1
j_call: TRBJ2-1

cdr3_aa: CASNQQGAQYEQYF
cdr3_nt: TGTGCCAGCAACCAACAGGGGGCGCAGTACGAGCAGTACTTC
d_call: TRBD1
cdr3_length: 14
clone_size: NA
v_call: TRBV7-2
j_call: TRBJ2-7

cdr3_aa: CASSLAGDSWFFENEQFF
cdr3_nt: TGTGCCAGCAGCCTGGCAGGGGACAGCTGGTTTTTCGAGAATGAGCAGTTCTTC
d_call: TRBD1
cdr3_length: 18
clone_size: NA
v_call: TRBV4-2
j_call: TRBJ2-1

cdr3_aa: CASSALSRDRWFNQPQHF
cdr3_nt: TGTGCCAGTAGTGCCCTCTCCCGGGACAGGTGGTTCAATCAGCCCCAGCATTTT
d_call: TRBD1
cdr3_length: 18
clone_size: NA
v_call: TRBV19
j_call: TRBJ1-5